This entry concerns a single T cell receptor (beta chain). The antigen remains undetermined. It was with 60 Vbeta and 13 Jbeta primers that the PCR ran. Assay: immunoSEQ multiplex PCR; the TCRdb copy retains only in-frame clones and omits some. Listed are about 43,000 clones; approximately 1.8% falls within the top ten. The junction had 13 bases not matched to a gene; V was cut back by 2 bases and J by 7 bases. Germline CDR1 and CDR2: SGHVS and FQNEAQ. The CDR3 has 16 amino acids. The data derive from a study of cytomegalovirus exposure and HLA in healthy donors. Points from the study as a whole: Researchers counted approximately 160 TCR beta chains as cytomegalovirus-associated. Accurate prediction of HLA-A and HLA-B alleles (for most subjects) was reportedly achieved from TCR beta sequences.

V is TRBV7-8 and J is TRBJ1-1; 7 bases are a match to TRBD1. This sequence originates from a woman in her thirties in good health and CMV-seronegative. Sequencing was carried out using PBMCs. Here the CDR3 DNA reads TGTGCCAGCAGCTTACCGTCGACAGGGCAAAGGGATGAAGCTTTCTTT. The encoded protein is CASSLPSTGQRDEAFF. The complete variable domain, with remaining parts taken from reference TRBV7-8 and TRBJ1-1, reads GAGVSQSPRYKVAKRGQDVALRCDPISGHVSLFWYQQALGQGPEFLTYFQNEAQLDKSGLPSDRFFAERPEGSVSTLKIQRTQQEDSAVYLCASSLPSTGQRDEAFFGQGTRLTVV.